This entry concerns a single T cell receptor (beta chain). With a J-beta primer mix and a sample-barcoded 5' primer, a second PCR ran about 7 to 12 cycles. TCRdb passed the 5' RACE reads through MiXCR, listing each CDR3 protein once. The sample gives about 780,000 distinct CDR3 sequences, more than 35% of which show up once; roughly 20% is in the top ten. The sample is drawn from a study of blood T cells in healthy people across ages. This TCR was recovered from a man at least 80 years old in good health. The sequenced sample was blood.

CDR3 sequence (DNA): TGCAGCGTTGAAGGACGGGCCCAAGAGACCCAGTACTTC. As protein: CSVEGRAQETQYF. The chain is built from TRBV29-1 and TRBJ2-5; D uncertain. Germline V lookup: CDR1 SQVTM, CDR2 ANQGSEA. The germline V and J ends were trimmed by 1 base and 1 base, with 7 bases remaining between them. The CDR3 sequence is 13 residues long.